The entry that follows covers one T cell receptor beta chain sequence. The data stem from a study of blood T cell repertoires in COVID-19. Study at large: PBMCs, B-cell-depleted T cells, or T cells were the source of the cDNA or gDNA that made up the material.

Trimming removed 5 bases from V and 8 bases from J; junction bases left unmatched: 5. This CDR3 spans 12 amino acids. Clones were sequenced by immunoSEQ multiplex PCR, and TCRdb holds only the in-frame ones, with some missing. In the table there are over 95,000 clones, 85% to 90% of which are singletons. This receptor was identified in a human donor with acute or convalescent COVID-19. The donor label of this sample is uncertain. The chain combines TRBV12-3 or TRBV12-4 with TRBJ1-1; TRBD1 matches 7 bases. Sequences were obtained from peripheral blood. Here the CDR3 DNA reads TGTGCCAGCAGTCATCGGGGACAGGAAGCTTTCTTT. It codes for CASSHRGQEAFF.